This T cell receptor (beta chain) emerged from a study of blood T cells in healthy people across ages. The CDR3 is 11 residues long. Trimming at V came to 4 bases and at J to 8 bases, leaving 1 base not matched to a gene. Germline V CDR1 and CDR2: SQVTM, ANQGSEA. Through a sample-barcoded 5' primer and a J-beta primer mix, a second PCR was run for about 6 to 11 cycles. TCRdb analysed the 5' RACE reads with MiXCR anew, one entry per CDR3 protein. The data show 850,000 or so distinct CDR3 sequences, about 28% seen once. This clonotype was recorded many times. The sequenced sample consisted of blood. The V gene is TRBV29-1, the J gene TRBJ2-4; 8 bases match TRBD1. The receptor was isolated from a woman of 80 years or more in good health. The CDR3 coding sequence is TGCAGCGTTGTCAGGGGGCACATTCAGTACTTC. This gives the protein CSVVRGHIQYF.